This T cell receptor (beta chain) was captured in a study of blood T cell repertoires in COVID-19. As for the study in general: Some COVID-19 samples were acute and others convalescent; all came from the United States, Italy and Spain. PBMCs, B-cell-depleted T cells, or T cells were the source of the cDNA or gDNA that made up the material.

Authors' methods: The authors estimated nucleated cell counts from reference gene primer amplification. Data came from immunoSEQ multiplex PCR; TCRdb stores just in-frame clones and leaves some out. V, J and clone size derive from that table, while D and trimming were established from the DNA sequence. The sample holds 190,000 or so clones, about 89% seen once. This clone was observed once. The sequenced material came from peripheral blood. The origin of this receptor is a man in his forties or fifties with acute or convalescent COVID-19.

The CDR3 DNA follows: TGTGCCAGCAGCTTAGGGGCTAGCGGGGGGCAGGGGGAGACCCAGTACTTC. As protein: CASSLGASGGQGETQYF. The chain carries TRBV11-2 and TRBJ2-5; 11 bases align to TRBD2. V was pared by 1 base and J by 5 bases, with 9 bases of the junction left unmatched. The V gene's germline CDR1 is SGHAT and CDR2 FQNNGV. The length of the CDR3 is 17 residues.